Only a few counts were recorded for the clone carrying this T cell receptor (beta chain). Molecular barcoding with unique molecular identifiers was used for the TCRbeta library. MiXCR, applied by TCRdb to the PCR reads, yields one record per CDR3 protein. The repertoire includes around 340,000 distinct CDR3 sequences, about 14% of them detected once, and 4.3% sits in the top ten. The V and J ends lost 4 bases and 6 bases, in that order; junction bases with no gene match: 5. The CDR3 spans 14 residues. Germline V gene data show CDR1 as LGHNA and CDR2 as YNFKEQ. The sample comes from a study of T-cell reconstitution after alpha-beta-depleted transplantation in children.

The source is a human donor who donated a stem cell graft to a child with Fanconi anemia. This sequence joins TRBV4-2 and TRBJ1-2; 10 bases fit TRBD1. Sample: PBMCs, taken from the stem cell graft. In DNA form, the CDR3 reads TGTGCCAGCAGCCTGACAGGGGGCATGGATGGCTACACCTTC. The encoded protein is CASSLTGGMDGYTF.